These T cell receptor beta chains were read from a single sample in a study of T-cell memory formation after mild COVID-19. TCRdb processed the 5' RACE reads anew with MiXCR; each CDR3 protein has one entry. Counted here are roughly 600,000 distinct CDR3 sequences, approximately 18% occurring once; the ten biggest clones make up around 13%. The sample was PBMCs or a T cell subset sorted from them (not recorded which). The receptor source for this set is an adult woman who had mild COVID-19 (a few samples of this study predate the infection). Cell type and time point are not known. Each CDR3 is given without its conserved first and last residue.

v_gene,CDR3aa
TRBV7-9,ASSSLRGSSVTDTQY
TRBV4-3,ASSRGTSERLETQY
TRBV6-2/TRBV6-3,ASSYNQFTDTQY
TRBV12-3/TRBV12-4,ASSDEKDSFQETQY
TRBV7-3,ASSSEGWGTDTQY
TRBV9,ASSTNLAGEPSSYNEQF
TRBV29-1,SVERGDNEQF
TRBV6-4,ASSDGRSDTQY
TRBV7-2,ASRPGLAGSYEQY
TRBV7-2,ASRLSGTSGLDEQF
TRBV24-1,ATGTGVEQY
TRBV23-1,ASSFWRGRDQETQY
TRBV24-1,ATSDPGQGLGGYT
TRBV9,ASSVDGTTTQETQY
TRBV5-1,ASSLVGGLANTEAF
TRBV7-9,ASSGGASGTDTQY
TRBV3-1,ASSVGFTGPYEQY